These T cell receptor beta chains were read from a single sample in a study of cytomegalovirus exposure and HLA in healthy donors. Using immunoSEQ multiplex PCR, the repertoire was profiled, and TCRdb retains in-frame clones only, with some absent. The table shows fewer than 200,000 clones, with roughly 70% occurring only once. The specimen sequenced was PBMCs. The source is a girl between 10 and 17 years old in good health and CMV-seronegative. CDR3s include the opening cysteine and the closing phenylalanine or tryptophan. The D gene is left open where the match is weak. Only part of the rows carry a size: once, few, many, or a class if the clone is expanded.

j_call	clone_size	v_call	d_call	cdr3_aa	cdr3_nt
TRBJ1-5	-	TRBV7-9	-	CASSDRGQLNQPQHF	TGTGCCAGCAGCGACCGAGGACAGTTAAATCAGCCCCAGCATTTT
TRBJ2-1	-	TRBV11-3	-	CASSLAEEQFF	TGTGCCAGCAGCTTAGCGGAGGAGCAGTTCTTC
TRBJ2-7	-	TRBV19	TRBD1	CASRRAGTGMSYEQYF	TGTGCCAGTAGAAGAGCCGGGACAGGGATGTCCTACGAGCAGTACTTC
TRBJ2-2	-	TRBV27	-	CASSSQGGLGELFF	TGTGCCAGCAGTTCCCAGGGAGGACTAGGGGAGCTGTTTTTT
TRBJ1-2	-	TRBV4-1	-	CASSQDGDYGYTF	TGCGCCAGCAGCCAGGACGGGGACTATGGCTACACCTTC
TRBJ1-6	-	TRBV7-3	TRBD1	CASSSGQRAPLHF	TGTGCCAGCAGCTCGGGACAGCGTGCACCCCTCCACTTT
TRBJ1-2	few	TRBV27	TRBD1	CATRQGRMDYGYTF	TGTGCCACCCGACAGGGGCGGATGGACTATGGCTACACCTTC
TRBJ1-5	-	TRBV5-4	TRBD1	CASSLTGGGSNQPQHF	TGTGCCAGCAGCTTGACAGGGGGAGGGAGCAATCAGCCCCAGCATTTT
TRBJ1-4	-	TRBV5-6	-	CASSATGLRSEKLFF	TGTGCCAGCAGCGCAACAGGGCTGAGGAGTGAAAAACTGTTTTTT
TRBJ1-4	-	TRBV7-9	TRBD1	CASSVLTGAGEKLFF	TGTGCCAGCAGCGTTTTGACAGGGGCCGGTGAAAAACTGTTTTTT
TRBJ2-7	-	TRBV4-1	TRBD1	CASSQLKGQGISYEQYF	TGCGCCAGCAGCCAACTAAAGGGACAGGGGATTTCCTACGAGCAGTACTTC
TRBJ2-1	-	TRBV9	TRBD1	CASSPTGGSYNEQFF	TGTGCCAGCAGTCCTACAGGGGGCTCCTACAATGAGCAGTTCTTC
TRBJ1-2	-	TRBV25-1	-	CASSERMIGDGYTF	TGTGCCAGCAGTGAACGCATGATCGGTGATGGCTACACCTTC
TRBJ2-7	-	TRBV7-9	TRBD2	CASSSMGLAGGEQYF	TGTGCCAGCAGCTCTATGGGGCTAGCGGGGGGCGAGCAGTACTTC
TRBJ1-1	few	TRBV27	TRBD1	CASSTSGTANTEAFF	TGTGCCAGCAGTACGTCCGGGACAGCGAACACTGAAGCTTTCTTT
TRBJ1-1	-	TRBV19	TRBD1	CATTTTTGMTGAFF	TGTGCCACCACCACCACGACAGGGATGACCGGAGCTTTCTTT
TRBJ1-6	once	TRBV6-1	-	CASSEVGARVGKNSPLHF	TGTGCCAGCAGTGAAGTGGGGGCTCGGGTGGGTAAAAATTCACCCCTCCACTTT
TRBJ1-2	-	TRBV5-8	TRBD1	CASSPRQGVGAYGYTF	TGTGCCAGCAGCCCAAGACAGGGAGTAGGGGCCTATGGCTACACCTTC
TRBJ2-7	-	TRBV7-9	-	CASSLPVSYEQYF	TGTGCCAGCAGCTTACCGGTATCGTACGAGCAGTACTTC
TRBJ2-2	-	TRBV7-3	-	CASSPRSNTGELFF	TGTGCCAGCAGCCCTAGGTCGAACACCGGGGAGCTGTTTTTT
TRBJ2-2	-	TRBV19	TRBD1	CASSPVRQGGAGELFF	TGTGCCAGTAGTCCCGTCCGACAGGGTGGGGCCGGGGAGCTGTTTTTT
TRBJ1-1	few	TRBV20-1	-	CSAREGREAFF	TGCAGTGCTAGAGAGGGCCGTGAAGCTTTCTTT
TRBJ1-2	-	TRBV11-2	TRBD1	CASSLLTGGYGYTF	TGTGCCAGCAGCTTACTCACAGGGGGCTATGGCTACACCTTC
TRBJ2-3	few	TRBV6-1	TRBD1	CASSGGTGTDTQYF	TGTGCCAGCAGTGGTGGGACAGGCACAGATACGCAGTATTTT
TRBJ1-6	-	TRBV2	-	CASSETRQTRYSPLHF	TGTGCCAGCAGTGAAACAAGACAGACTCGCTATTCACCCCTCCACTTT
TRBJ1-5	-	TRBV6-6	TRBD1	CASSYVTGGNQPQHF	TGTGCCAGCAGTTACGTTACAGGGGGAAATCAGCCCCAGCATTTT
TRBJ1-2	-	TRBV19	-	CASRTETNYGYTF	TGTGCCAGTCGGACAGAAACTAACTATGGCTACACCTTC
TRBJ2-3	-	TRBV5-1	TRBD2	CASSLAGGGVDTQYF	TGCGCCAGCAGCTTGGCCGGCGGGGGGGTAGATACGCAGTATTTT
TRBJ1-1	-	TRBV9	TRBD1	CASSTEGTGNTEAFF	TGTGCCAGCAGCACCGAGGGGACAGGGAACACTGAAGCTTTCTTT
TRBJ1-6	few	TRBV18	-	CASSPREGDSPLHF	TGTGCCAGCTCACCCCGTGAGGGGGATTCACCCCTCCACTTT
TRBJ2-7	-	TRBV15	-	CATSGHGGTSYEQYF	TGTGCCACCAGCGGACACGGGGGGACATCATACGAGCAGTACTTC
TRBJ1-3	-	TRBV7-6	-	CASSSLVGRNSGNTIYF	TGTGCCAGCAGCTCTCTCGTGGGGCGAAACTCTGGAAACACCATATATTTT
TRBJ1-5	-	TRBV12-5	-	CASGLGLQGQPQHF	TGTGCTAGTGGTTTGGGATTACAGGGTCAGCCCCAGCATTTT
TRBJ1-2	-	TRBV6-5	-	CASRPTANYGYTF	TGTGCCAGCAGACCGACAGCTAACTATGGCTACACCTTC
TRBJ2-3	-	TRBV30	TRBD1	CAWNQGAGRNTQYF	TGTGCCTGGAATCAGGGGGCTGGACGGAATACGCAGTATTTT
TRBJ1-1	-	TRBV30	-	CALQLIGANTEAFF	TGTGCCTTACAGCTAATTGGGGCGAACACTGAAGCTTTCTTT
TRBJ1-1	-	TRBV9	-	CASSVAPRNTEAFF	TGTGCCAGCAGCGTAGCCCCTAGGAACACTGAAGCTTTCTTT
TRBJ2-1	-	TRBV5-4	TRBD1	CASNLGLGGPNEQFF	TGTGCCAGCAACTTAGGGCTAGGGGGCCCGAATGAGCAGTTCTTC
TRBJ1-2	-	TRBV4-2	-	CASSQDSRDRDGYTF	TGTGCCAGCAGCCAAGATTCGCGTGATCGTGATGGCTACACCTTC
TRBJ2-5	-	TRBV5-4	TRBD2	CASSNSGGAEETQYF	TGTGCCAGCAGCAATAGCGGGGGGGCCGAGGAGACCCAGTACTTC
TRBJ2-1	-	TRBV10-1	TRBD1	CASSSLDRGPYNEQFF	TGCGCCAGCAGTTCCCTGGACAGGGGGCCTTACAATGAGCAGTTCTTC
TRBJ1-1	few	TRBV4-1	TRBD1	CASSHPTGPDVDTEAFF	TGCGCCAGCAGCCACCCGACAGGGCCGGATGTGGATACTGAAGCTTTCTTT
TRBJ1-1	-	TRBV27	-	CASSSDSLNTEAFF	TGTGCCAGCAGCTCGGACAGTTTGAACACTGAAGCTTTCTTT
TRBJ2-3	-	TRBV5-1	TRBD2	CASSLDGAGGPLSTDTQYF	TGCGCCAGCAGCTTGGATGGGGCGGGGGGGCCCCTTAGCACAGATACGCAGTATTTT
TRBJ1-3	-	TRBV9	-	CASSVTALGSGNTIYF	TGTGCCAGCAGCGTGACAGCCTTGGGCTCTGGAAACACCATATATTTT
TRBJ2-7	-	TRBV10-3	-	CAISYGGAGPDEQYF	TGTGCCATCAGTTATGGGGGGGCCGGTCCCGACGAGCAGTACTTC
TRBJ2-2	few	TRBV10-3	-	CAISESQPTGELFF	TGTGCCATCAGTGAATCACAGCCTACCGGGGAGCTGTTTTTT
TRBJ2-7	-	TRBV6-6	-	CASSRGNYEQYF	TGTGCCAGCAGTAGGGGGAACTACGAGCAGTACTTC
TRBJ1-2	-	TRBV12-5	-	CASGLTPPGESNYGYTF	TGTGCTAGTGGTTTGACCCCCCCGGGGGAATCTAACTATGGCTACACCTTC
TRBJ2-1	-	TRBV19	TRBD1	CASSITGVPGEQFF	TGTGCCAGTAGTATTACAGGGGTCCCCGGTGAGCAGTTCTTC
TRBJ2-2	-	TRBV9	-	CASSLSTGGNTGELFF	TGTGCCAGCAGCCTCTCGACCGGGGGTAACACCGGGGAGCTGTTTTTT
TRBJ2-1	few	TRBV9	-	CASSVELSGTEQFF	TGTGCCAGCAGCGTAGAATTATCAGGAACTGAGCAGTTCTTC
TRBJ2-7	once	TRBV7-8	-	CASSRGLKFSPYEQYF	TGTGCCAGCAGCCGAGGACTTAAGTTTAGCCCCTACGAGCAGTACTTC